This record concerns one TCR beta chain sequence. Its antigen is as yet unknown. MiXCR was run by TCRdb on the reads, yielding one entry per CDR3 protein. The sample records some 100,000 distinct CDR3 sequences, 23% being singletons. The record originates from a study of T cell repertoires in cytomegalovirus infection. Findings and limits, study-wide: HLA-C-restricted, CMV-specific TCR beta clonotypes were dominant ex vivo.

CDR1 SNHLY and CDR2 FYNNEI come from the germline V gene. With V trimmed by 8 bases and J by 3 bases, 7 bases remained unmatched. The CDR3 is 15 amino acids. This TCR derives from a human donor in good health (CMV status not recorded). Some clones in this sample may be carry-over from other donors' samples. Sequencing was performed on CD8+ T cells from PBMCs. The J gene is TRBJ2-3, the V gene TRBV2, with 11 bases lining up with TRBD2. The CDR3 here is CASGAGLAETDTQYF. In nucleotides, the CDR3 is TGTGCCAGCGGGGCGGGACTAGCGGAAACAGATACGCAGTATTTT.